The 3 T cell receptor beta chains presented below share a single source sample, sequenced in a study of blood T cell repertoires in COVID-19. Using immunoSEQ multiplex PCR, the repertoire was profiled, and TCRdb retains in-frame clones only, with some absent. The repertoire holds some 200,000 clones, roughly 84% seen once, with over 2.5% in the top ten. Material for sequencing was peripheral blood. The receptors originated from a human donor with acute or convalescent COVID-19. The donor label of this sample is uncertain.

The V and J genes are TRBV2 and TRBJ2-2; 7 nucleotides align to TRBD1. Germline V lookup: CDR1 SNHLY, CDR2 FYNNEI. V dropped 6 bases and J dropped 6; count of bases not matched to a gene: 4. The CDR3 has 13 residues. The CDR3 DNA is TGTGCCAGCAGACCAACAGGGGCCGGGGAGCTGTTTTTT. It yields the protein CASRPTGAGELFF. The entire variable domain, with the rest obtained from reference TRBV2 and TRBJ2-2, is as follows: EPEVTQTPSHQVTQMGQEVILRCVPISNHLYFYWYRQILGQKVEFLVSFYNNEISEKSEIFDDQFSVERPDGSNFTLKIRSTKLEDSAMYFCASRPTGAGELFFGEGSRLTVL.

The rearrangement links TRBV2 to TRBJ2-7; D is possibly TRBD1 (6 bases). This CDR3 comprises 13 residues. Trimming cost V 5 bases and J 4 bases, with 12 bases left between them. Germline CDR1 and CDR2: SNHLY and FYNNEI. CDR3 region: CASSTPQGYEQYF. CDR3 nucleotide sequence: TGTGCCAGCAGTACGCCACAGGGATACGAGCAGTACTTC.

V is TRBV4-1 and J is TRBJ2-5, with 11 bases identical to TRBD2. J lost 1 base, V lost 4 bases, and 11 bases had no gene match. Germline loops: CDR1 MGHRA, CDR2 YSYEKL. The CDR3 spans 18 residues. In DNA, the CDR3 is TGCGCCAGCAGCCGGTTAACTGGCGGGACTAGCGGCCAAGAGACCCAGTACTTC. Its protein product is CASSRLTGGTSGQETQYF.